This T cell receptor (beta chain) was documented in a study of T cell repertoires and HLA-DP antigens (dated by TCRdb to the late 2010s). Some background on the complete study: The study used an in vitro model of CD4+ T cell alloreactivity in which transduced HeLa cells presented allogeneic HLA-DP. The three donors, two male and one female, ranged from the 18-to-29 to the 60-to-69 age band. One alloantigen differed from self by one peptide-binding groove amino acid, whereas the other differed by ten, modelling structurally similar versus dissimilar alloantigens. The full study reports these points: Clones undetected before culture had an average cumulative frequency of roughly 36% against one allele versus 50% to 55% against the other. Naive and memory CD4+ repertoires were not analysed separately. Limitations included only a few donors, a non-physiological HeLa antigen-presenting system, and the use of total CD4+ responder cells.

Regarding this clone: Per-base quality was not reported, and no clone a single base away is much larger than it.

Following 15 days of expansion, the cultured CD4+ cells were restimulated for 20 to 25 h with HeLa cells expressing the same allogeneic DPB1. To serve as antigen-presenting cells, HeLa stimulator cells were retrovirally transduced with HLA-DPA1/DPB1, HLA-DM, invariant chain and CD80. Untouched CD4+ T cells were isolated from Ficoll-separated PBMC by magnetic bead negative selection, reaching an average purity of roughly 98%. CD4+ responders were cocultured at a 3:1 ratio with 100 Gy-irradiated HeLa cells in medium containing roughly 47 U/mL IL-2 and approximately 9.7% human AB serum. Untouched CD4+ T cells were isolated from Ficoll-separated PBMC with magnetic beads, reaching about 97.7% purity with negligible CD8+ contamination. Peripheral blood mononuclear cells came from the buffy coats of three healthy blood donors. CMV seronegative status was shared by all three donors. The DNeasy Blood & Tissue Kit was used to extract genomic DNA.

The immunoSEQ multiplex PCR, with forward primers for 54 TRBV segments and reverse primers for 13 TRBJ segments, was used to amplify TCRB CDR3 regions. Survey resolution, with a target of 45,000 to 75,000 T cell genomes, was applied to the sequencing of cultured samples. Amplicons were sequenced on an Illumina HiSeq System, producing 87 bp reads covering the CDR3. From the authors' description of their analysis: Reads were corrected for PCR and sequencing errors, and CDR3 regions were defined by alignment to IMGT reference sequences. Synthetic template pools were used to estimate template counts and unique rearrangement counts. Clonality was calculated as 1 minus Pielou's evenness. Richness was estimated with the Daley-Smith estimator. Morisita's index served as the measure of repertoire overlap. A clone counted as low-abundance if it appeared in cultured samples but went undetected in the pre-culture repertoire of the same donor. The clones in this table, taken by TCRdb from immuneACCESS, are in-frame only. Not every clone is retained; where verified, under half of the shortfall comes from an unresolved V gene, and the cause of the rest is unknown. Clonal size and the V and J genes are those of that table, whereas D and trimming came from the DNA. Here the sample has 1,500 or so clones; around two thirds occur a single time. Approximately 50% of the sample belongs to the ten largest clones.

CDR1 and CDR2 are drawn from the germline V gene: SGHNT, YENEEA. Reading from cysteine to phenylalanine, the CDR3 counts 14 amino acids. The kept DNA is CDR3 alone, 42 bases in frame from the first base. The germline ends are 6 bases apart after V is trimmed by 1 base and J by 3 bases. Material for sequencing was CD137- CD4+ T cells from cultured PBMCs. Recombination joined TRBV11-3 with TRBJ1-4; no D gene call is confident. This receptor was taken from a man between 60 and 70 years old in good health and CMV-seronegative. The DNA reads as follows: TGTGCCAGCAGCTTAGCGAGGGCTAATGAAAAACTGTTTTTT. It translates to CASSLARANEKLFF.